These 23 T cell receptor beta chains were sequenced from one sample in a study of glioma-infiltrating T cells. Using RNA template, CDR3s of TCR alpha and beta were amplified with iRepertoire arm-PCR. MiXCR, applied by TCRdb to the multiplex PCR reads, yields one record per CDR3 protein. This sample has around 390,000 distinct CDR3 sequences, with 41% found just once. Sample: glioma tissue, nonneoplastic brain tissue, or PBMCs (not recorded which). These receptors originate from a human donor with low-grade glioma or glioblastoma, undergoing nonglioma brain surgery, or in good health (not recorded which).

The chain uses TRBV29-1 and TRBJ2-7; 9 bases map to TRBD2. Germline V gives CDR1 SQVTM, CDR2 ANQGSEA. Trimming at V came to 4 bases and at J to 7 bases, leaving 14 bases not matched to a gene. This CDR3 is built from 15 residues. For the CDR3, the DNA is TGCAGCGTTGTATATGACGAGCGGGAGGTCGGAGAGCAGTACTTC. It translates to CSVVYDEREVGEQYF.

Turning to this clonotype: It is likely a read error, because the conserved phenylalanine at the end of the CDR3 is missing. It is unclear where the CDR3 begins or ends on the DNA, so no DNA is shown, and the CDR3 is as TCRdb lists it. The CDR3: CSARAPRGLMGDI. This chain joins TRBV20-1 and TRBJ2-7; the table's D call TRBD1 went unverified against the DNA. Germline V gives CDR1 DFQATT, CDR2 SNEGSKA (reference sequence). The CDR3 region is 13 residues in length, termini included.

This clonotype was observed a few times. The chain combines TRBV7-8 with TRBJ1-1, with no clear D. This CDR3 has 14 residues. Germline loops: CDR1 SGHVS, CDR2 FQNEAQ. Trimming left V 2 bases short and J 4 bases short, with 11 bases between. CDR3 DNA sequence: TGTGCCAGCAGCTTAAAGGTGGAGGGCACTGAAGCTTTCTTT. The encoded protein is CASSLKVEGTEAFF.

This clonotype was observed many times. This sequence joins TRBV28 and TRBJ2-7, with D possibly being TRBD1 (6 bases). With 3 bases removed from V and 7 bases from J, the gap between germline ends came to 16 bases. This CDR3 is built from 14 residues. CDR1 and CDR2 (germline): MDHEN, SYDVKM. CDR3 loop: CASSFLDRFLEQYF. In DNA form, the CDR3 reads TGTGCCAGCAGTTTTTTGGACAGATTTTTGGAGCAGTACTTC. Full variable domain (outside the CDR3, taken from reference TRBV28 and TRBJ2-7): DVKVTQSSRYLVKRTGEKVFLECVQDMDHENMFWYRQDPGLGLRLIYFSYDVKMKEKGDIPEGYSVSREKKERFSLILESASTNQTSMYLCASSFLDRFLEQYFGPGTRLTVT.

As for this clonotype: The germline gene is not matched at one end of the junction; a read error may be the cause. The chain recombines TRBV28 with TRBJ2-1; D remains ambiguous. CDR1 and CDR2 (germline): MDHEN, SYDVKM. This CDR3 comprises 12 residues. In nucleotides, the CDR3 is TGTGCCAGCAGTTTAGGGGTGGTGGTACAGCTCTTC. As protein: CASSLGVVVQLF.

The chain recombines TRBV5-4 with TRBJ2-5, with a tentative D call TRBD1 (6 bases). The CDR3 contains 13 residues. Per the germline V gene, CDR1 is SGHNT and CDR2 is YYREEE (reference sequence). V dropped 4 bases and J dropped 3 bases, with 10 bases sitting between them. The CDR3 DNA reads as TGTGCCAGCAGCAGCCGGGACAAAGAGACCCAGTACTTC. Its protein is CASSSRDKETQYF.

As concerns this clonotype: A much larger clone lies a single base off, so this may be a read error. The V gene is TRBV6-2 or TRBV6-3, the J gene TRBJ1-6, with D tentatively TRBD1 (5 bases). Germline CDR1 is MNHEY and CDR2 is SVGEGT. The CDR3 spans 15 residues. The CDR3 DNA is TGTGCCGGCAGTTACTGGGGCCGTCCGGGGAACACCCTCCACTTT. It encodes CAGSYWGRPGNTLHF.

There are many counts of this clonotype. This chain links TRBV7-8 with TRBJ2-3; 12 bases map to TRBD2. Germline V gene data show CDR1 as SGHVS and CDR2 as FQNEAQ. Trimming cost V 4 bases and J 2 bases; bases outside gene matches: 4. This CDR3 spans 16 amino acids. The CDR3 DNA sequence: TGTGCCAGCAGCTCCGGACTAGCGGGATACACAGATACGCAGTATTTT. Its translation: CASSSGLAGYTDTQYF. The variable domain in full, completed from reference TRBV7-8 and TRBJ2-3, reads GAGVSQSPRYKVAKRGQDVALRCDPISGHVSLFWYQQALGQGPEFLTYFQNEAQLDKSGLPSDRFFAERPEGSVSTLKIQRTQQEDSAVYLCASSSGLAGYTDTQYFGPGTRLTVL.

This clonotype was seen a few times. This chain uses TRBV7-2 with TRBJ2-1; D is undetermined. V was pared by 1 base and J by 5 bases, with 0 bases between. CDR3 length: 11 amino acids. The V gene's germline CDR1 is SGHTA and CDR2 FQGNSA. As DNA, the CDR3 is TGTGCCAGCAGCTTAGACAATGAGCAGTTCTTC. Translated, it gives CASSLDNEQFF.

This clonotype has more than one count but fewer than ten. The chain links TRBV15 to TRBJ1-1; D remains unclear. Germline lookup yields CDR1 LNHNV and CDR2 YYDKDF (reference sequence). The CDR3 loop spans 16 amino acids. Between the trimmed V and J ends, which lost 0 bases and 1 base, there was a span of 12 bases. In DNA, the CDR3 is TGTGCCACCAGCAGAGATTGGATCCGGGAGAACACTGAAGCTTTCTTT. It is translated as CATSRDWIRENTEAFF.

This clonotype was observed at least ten times. The V and J genes are TRBV7-2 and TRBJ1-2; no firm D call. CDR1 is SGHTA and CDR2 is FQGNSA in the germline V gene. The CDR3 loop spans 13 amino acids. V gave up 1 base and J gave up 7 bases, with 10 bases separating them. The CDR3: CASSLDGRAGYTF. DNA of the CDR3: TGTGCCAGCAGCTTAGACGGGCGCGCTGGCTACACCTTC.

This chain uses TRBV4-2 with TRBJ2-7, with 13 bases identical to TRBD2. V was pared by 2 bases and J by 1 base, with 2 bases of the junction left unmatched. The CDR3 contains 16 residues. Looked up from germline, CDR1 is LGHNA and CDR2 is YNFKEQ. CDR3 bases: TGTGCCAGCAGCCAACAGGGACTAGCGGGGTCCTACGAGCAGTACTTC. Residues: CASSQQGLAGSYEQYF.

A note on this clonotype: At one end, the junction sequence differs from germline, possibly due to a read error. This sequence joins TRBV7-8 and TRBJ2-7; unclear D gene. Germline values: CDR1 SGHVS, CDR2 FQNEAQ. The CDR3 is 11 amino acids. CDR3: CACSLAGEQYF. CDR3 DNA sequence: TGTGCCTGCAGCTTAGCAGGCGAGCAGTACTTC.

The chain has TRBV20-1 and TRBJ2-7; D is undetermined. Trimming left V 1 base short and J 6 bases short, with 10 bases between. The CDR3 is made up of 12 amino acids. From germline, CDR1 is DFQATT and CDR2 SNEGSKA (reference sequence). This chain's CDR3 is CSARVRESEQYF. CDR3 bases: TGCAGTGCTAGAGTTCGAGAGAGCGAGCAGTACTTC.

This clonotype was detected only a few times. This chain uses TRBV5-4 with TRBJ1-2; perhaps TRBD1 as D (5 bases). Between the trimmed V and J ends, which lost 6 bases and 3 bases, there was a span of 9 bases. This CDR3 region has 12 residues. The germline CDR1 and CDR2 sequences are SGHNT and YYREEE (reference sequence). CDR3 nucleotide sequence: TGTGCCAGCAAGGCAGGGCACTATGGCTACACCTTC. This codes for CASKAGHYGYTF.

V usage is TRBV15 and J usage is TRBJ2-7; D is perhaps TRBD2 (6 bases). Germline CDR1 reads LNHNV; CDR2 reads YYDKDF (reference sequence). The CDR3 spans 14 residues. The V end lost 0 bases, the J end lost 6 bases, and 12 bases lay between the germline ends. CDR3: CATSRDSRDSEQYF. The CDR3 DNA is TGTGCCACCAGCAGAGATAGTAGGGACTCCGAGCAGTACTTC.

This chain connects TRBV28 to TRBJ2-6, with 8 bases aligning to TRBD1. This CDR3 spans 18 amino acids. J gave up 0 bases and V 6 bases, and 10 bases lay outside the gene matches. The germline V gene encodes CDR1 MDHEN and CDR2 SYDVKM. The CDR3 protein is CASSSEGQADSGANVLTF. The CDR3 nucleotides are TGTGCCAGCAGCTCCGAGGGACAGGCAGACTCTGGGGCCAACGTCCTGACTTTC.

The genes are TRBV11-2 and TRBJ1-5; no reliable D call. The CDR3 totals 9 residues. Germline CDR1 SGHAT, CDR2 FQNNGV. V was clipped by 4 bases and J by 12 bases, with 4 bases between them. This CDR3 reads CASSSRQHF. DNA for the CDR3: TGTGCCAGCAGCTCCCGCCAGCATTTT.

This clonotype has at least ten counts. The DNA of the CDR3 is TGCGCCAGCAGCCAAACCAGGAGTATGAACACTGAAGCTTTCTTT. Protein sequence: CASSQTRSMNTEAFF. The chain has TRBV4-3 and TRBJ1-1; D gene ambiguous. V gave up 2 bases and J gave up 0 bases, with 10 bases separating them. The V gene's germline CDR1 is LGHNA and CDR2 YSLEER. The CDR3 consists of 15 residues.

The CDR3 reads CSARDQTSFSYEQYF. In DNA, the CDR3 is TGCAGTGCTAGAGATCAGACTAGCTTTTCCTACGAGCAGTACTTC. The chain employs TRBV20-1 and TRBJ2-7, with TRBD2 identical over 7 bases. This CDR3 has 15 residues. With 0 bases clipped from V and 1 base from J, the junction kept 6 bases outside the gene matches. The germline V gene has CDR1 DFQATT and CDR2 SNEGSKA (reference sequence).

Regarding this clonotype: This may be a read error: a much more frequent sequence differs by one nucleotide. The chain recombines TRBV27 with TRBJ1-2, with 7 bases lining up with TRBD1. The CDR3 length is 15 residues. J gave up 4 bases and V 5 bases, and 10 bases lay outside the gene matches. Germline V gives CDR1 MNHEY, CDR2 SMNVEV (reference sequence). The CDR3 DNA follows: TGTGCCAGCAGTGGACGACAGGGCACTACCTATGGCTACACCTTC. Residues: CASSGRQGTTYGYTF.

J is TRBJ2-1 and V is TRBV7-6, with 7 bases matching TRBD1. The germline CDR1 and CDR2 sequences are SGHVS and FNYEAQ. The CDR3 has 15 residues. The V segment lost 6 bases and the J segment 5 bases; nucleotides outside the gene matches: 10. The CDR3 DNA reads TGTGCCAGCAGTTCAGACAGGGTCGCCCACAATGAGCAGTTCTTC. It is translated as CASSSDRVAHNEQFF.

The chain combines TRBV20-1 with TRBJ2-7; the match to TRBD2 covers 8 bases. This CDR3 has 17 residues. Germline CDR1 and CDR2: DFQATT and SNEGSKA (reference sequence). The V and J ends lost 5 bases and 2 bases, in that order; junction bases with no gene match: 17. CDR3 DNA sequence: TGCAGTGCTTCGGGACTAACGGGAGGGCACCAAACCTACGAGCAGTACTTC. Its protein is CSASGLTGGHQTYEQYF.